Each of the 32 T cell receptor beta chains below was sequenced from the same sample in a study of blood T cell repertoires in COVID-19. The table came from immunoSEQ multiplex PCR; TCRdb's copy has only in-frame clones and leaves some out. The sample yields some 300,000 clones, 85% to 90% seen once. Material for sequencing was PBMCs or T cells enriched from blood (not recorded which). These TCRs come from a woman aged 45-65 years who had been exposed to COVID-19.

The V gene is TRBV5-5, the J gene TRBJ1-5; D unclear. The CDR3 contains 15 residues. V was shortened by 4 bases and J by 3 bases, with 14 bases between the two germline ends. Germline CDR1 reads SGHKS; CDR2 reads YYEKEE (reference sequence). In nucleotides, the CDR3 is TGTGCCAGCAGCCCCGGGGATAGATACAATCAGCCCCAGCATTTT. It codes for CASSPGDRYNQPQHF.

As concerns this clone: The limits of the CDR3 on the DNA are not certain, so only TCRdb's listed CDR3 is given. V gene TRBV19 combines with J gene TRBJ1-6; the DNA was not used to check the table's D call, TRBD1. The germline gives CDR1 LNHDA, CDR2 SQIVND (reference sequence). The CDR3 contains 14 residues when both ends are counted. The CDR3: CASTSGQGYSPLHF.

The chain combines TRBV10-3 with TRBJ1-2; TRBD1 agrees at 7 bases. Germline V lookup: CDR1 ENHRY, CDR2 SYGVKD. The junction had 5 bases not matched to a gene; V was cut back by 2 bases and J by 8 bases. The CDR3 spans 13 residues. CDR3 protein: CAISEQGQSGYTF. In DNA form, the CDR3 reads TGTGCCATCAGTGAGCAGGGACAGTCGGGCTACACCTTC.

This chain links TRBV15 with TRBJ1-1; D is uncertain. Germline V CDR1 and CDR2: LNHNV, YYDKDF (reference sequence). The V end lost 1 base, the J end lost 2 bases, and 14 bases lay between the germline ends. This CDR3 spans 16 amino acids. CDR3 residues: CATSRVIWAANTEAFF. The CDR3 DNA is TGTGCCACCAGCAGAGTAATTTGGGCAGCAAACACTGAAGCTTTCTTT. The full variable domain, in which reference TRBV15 and TRBJ1-1 provide the parts outside the CDR3, is DAMVIQNPRYQVTQFGKPVTLSCSQTLNHNVMYWYQQKSSQAPKLLFHYYDKDFNNEADTPDNFQSRRPNTSFCFLDIRSPGLGDTAMYLCATSRVIWAANTEAFFGQGTRLTVV.

This clone was counted between two and nine times. The J gene is TRBJ1-1, the V gene TRBV2; D may be TRBD1 (6 bases). Germline V gene data show CDR1 as SNHLY and CDR2 as FYNNEI. V was pared by 6 bases and J by 3 bases, with 17 bases between. This CDR3 is 15 amino acids long. This chain's CDR3 is CASRWGRLGDTEAFF. CDR3 nucleotides: TGTGCCAGCAGATGGGGGCGCCTCGGGGACACTGAAGCTTTCTTT. The full variable domain, with the rest looked up from reference TRBV2 and TRBJ1-1, is EPEVTQTPSHQVTQMGQEVILRCVPISNHLYFYWYRQILGQKVEFLVSFYNNEISEKSEIFDDQFSVERPDGSNFTLKIRSTKLEDSAMYFCASRWGRLGDTEAFFGQGTRLTVV.

V gene TRBV5-8 combines with J gene TRBJ1-5; no firm D call. Trimming removed 0 bases at V and 3 bases at J, with 7 bases between. CDR1 SGHTS and CDR2 YDEGEE come from the germline V gene. The CDR3 is 14 residues long. CDR3 in DNA: TGTGCCAGCAGCTTGGTCGGTTTCAATCAGCCCCAGCATTTT. Translated, it gives CASSLVGFNQPQHF.

J is TRBJ2-1 and V is TRBV7-2; 8 bases line up with TRBD2. The CDR3 loop spans 17 amino acids. Germline V gene sequence: CDR1 SGHTA, CDR2 FQGNSA. The junction had 12 bases not matched to a gene; V was cut back by 3 bases and J by 5 bases. This chain's CDR3 is CASSFLAGSFRDNEQFF. The DNA for the CDR3 is TGTGCCAGCAGCTTTTTAGCGGGGAGCTTTAGGGACAATGAGCAGTTCTTC.

This clone was picked up a small number of times. This chain joins TRBV18 and TRBJ1-1, with 7 positions matching TRBD1. This CDR3 region has 15 residues. In germline, CDR1 is KGHSH, CDR2 LQKENI. Unmatched junction bases numbered 15, after V lost 11 bases and J lost 3 bases. The CDR3 protein is CACGGQEGIHTEAFF. CDR3 in DNA: TGTGCCTGCGGCGGACAGGAGGGGATACACACTGAAGCTTTCTTT.

The chain couples TRBV19 to TRBJ2-2, with a possible D match to TRBD1 (6 bases). The CDR3 runs 18 residues. In germline, CDR1 is LNHDA, CDR2 SQIVND (reference sequence). V lost 2 bases, J lost 5 bases, and 21 bases lay in between. The CDR3 DNA follows: TGTGCCAGTAGTATATGGGGTATATCAGGGGTTAAAACCGGGGAGCTGTTTTTT. As protein: CASSIWGISGVKTGELFF.

The rearrangement uses TRBV11-2 and TRBJ1-2; 9 bases agree with TRBD1. Trimming cost V 8 bases and J 8 bases; bases outside gene matches: 12. Germline CDR1 reads SGHAT; CDR2 reads FQNNGV. The CDR3 runs to 14 residues. CDR3 nucleotides: TGTGCCAGCTCGGGCGGGACAGGGAAAGAAGGCTACACCTTC. Translation gives CASSGGTGKEGYTF. Full variable domain (rest looked up from reference TRBV11-2 and TRBJ1-2): EAGVAQSPRYKIIEKRQSVAFWCNPISGHATLYWYQQILGQGPKLLIQFQNNGVVDDSQLPKDRFSAERLKGVDSTLKIQPAKLEDSAVYLCASSGGTGKEGYTFGSGTRLTVV.

J is TRBJ1-6 and V is TRBV5-6, with 7 bases aligning to TRBD1. Per germline, CDR1 SGHDT and CDR2 YYEEEE. Unmatched junction bases numbered 11, after V lost 4 bases and J lost 7 bases. The CDR3 totals 16 residues. This CDR3 reads CASSPGGTSSNSPLHF. The CDR3 coding sequence is TGTGCCAGCAGCCCAGGGGGGACGAGCTCGAATTCACCCCTCCACTTT.

The J gene is TRBJ1-5, the V gene TRBV24-1; 8 positions match TRBD1. The germline gives CDR1 KGHDR, CDR2 SFDVKD. This CDR3 is 15 amino acids long. Trimming at V came to 5 bases and at J to 7 bases, leaving 9 bases not matched to a gene. The CDR3, as DNA: TGTGCCACCAGTGGCCCTACAGGGGGTGGGCAGCCCCAGCATTTT. It codes for CATSGPTGGGQPQHF.

This clone has more than one count but fewer than ten. V is TRBV19 and J is TRBJ2-7; TRBD1 matches 8 bases. Losses at the gene ends were 9 bases for V and 2 bases for J; bases not matched to a gene: 9. Per germline, CDR1 LNHDA and CDR2 SQIVND (reference sequence). The CDR3 loop spans 14 amino acids. CDR3 sequence (DNA): TGTGCCAGGTCCCAGGGGGCCCCTGCCTACGAGCAGTACTTC. It is translated as CARSQGAPAYEQYF.

The chain combines TRBV4-1 with TRBJ1-1; a possible D gene is TRBD1 (6 bases). CDR3 length: 13 amino acids. Germline CDR1 and CDR2: MGHRA and YSYEKL. The V gene lost 7 bases and the J gene lost 8 bases, with 17 bases spanning the gap. For the CDR3, the DNA is TGCGCCAGCAAACAACAGGGCGCTCGGGAAGCTTTCTTT. It specifies CASKQQGAREAFF.

Details on this clone: Germline and junction disagree at one end, which may indicate a read error. The chain recombines TRBV7-7 with TRBJ2-7; TRBD1 is a possible D gene (5 bases). The CDR3 extends over 13 amino acids. Germline V lookup: CDR1 SSHAT, CDR2 FNYEAQ (reference sequence). CDR3 bases: TGTGCTAGCAGCCGAGACAGAACCTACGAGCAGTACTTC. This gives the protein CASSRDRTYEQYF.

CDR3 region: CASSHRLAGIYEQYF. CDR3 DNA: TGCGCCAGCAGCCATCGACTAGCGGGGATCTACGAGCAGTACTTC. This sequence joins TRBV4-1 and TRBJ2-7, with 11 nucleotides matching TRBD2. The CDR3 totals 15 residues. V dropped 3 bases and J dropped 3; count of bases not matched to a gene: 4. CDR1 MGHRA and CDR2 YSYEKL come from the germline V gene.

The chain joins TRBV11-2 to TRBJ1-3; TRBD1 aligns across 8 bases. Trimming took 5 bases from V and 1 from J; bases not matched to a gene: 7. The CDR3 has 16 amino acids. The V gene's germline CDR1 is SGHAT and CDR2 FQNNGV. CDR3 residues: CASSPRDRISGNTIYF. The CDR3, as DNA: TGTGCCAGCAGCCCCCGGGACAGGATATCTGGAAACACCATATATTTT.

The chain employs TRBV28 and TRBJ2-2, with 9 bases fitting TRBD1. The J segment lost 10 bases and the V segment lost 8 bases, leaving 2 bases of the junction unmatched. Germline V gene sequence: CDR1 MDHEN, CDR2 SYDVKM. The CDR3 totals 11 residues. The CDR3 here is CASGDRVELFF. The CDR3 region has the DNA TGTGCCAGCGGGGACAGGGTGGAGCTGTTTTTT.

This chain joins TRBV7-2 and TRBJ2-5; D gene unclear. There are 16 residues in the CDR3. The germline V and J ends were trimmed by 3 bases and 5 bases, with 19 bases remaining between them. Germline V gives CDR1 SGHTA, CDR2 FQGNSA. The CDR3 loop reads CASSFRLVEAGETQYF. The CDR3 nucleotides read TGTGCCAGCAGCTTTCGATTGGTGGAAGCCGGGGAGACCCAGTACTTC.

J is TRBJ1-1 and V is TRBV28; 12 bases align to TRBD1. CDR3 length: 12 amino acids. With 8 bases clipped from V and 8 bases from J, the junction kept 3 bases outside the gene matches. Germline values: CDR1 MDHEN, CDR2 SYDVKM. The CDR3, as DNA: TGTGCCAGCTTAGGGACAGGGGGCGAAGCTTTCTTT. Protein product: CASLGTGGEAFF.

This chain joins TRBV6-5 and TRBJ1-2, with D uncertain. Germline V gene data show CDR1 as MNHEY and CDR2 as SVGAGI. V dropped 4 bases and J dropped 2 bases, with 8 bases sitting between them. The CDR3 consists of 13 residues. Written as DNA, the CDR3 is TGTGCCAGCAGTTCGTACGGGAACTATGGCTACACCTTC. Translation gives CASSSYGNYGYTF.

The V call is TRBV5-1, the J call TRBJ1-1, with unresolved D. Germline V gene data show CDR1 as SGHRS and CDR2 as YFSETQ. Trimming pared 4 bases from V and 0 bases from J, leaving 7 bases between. CDR3 length: 13 amino acids. CDR3 in amino acids: CASSPSMNTEAFF. The CDR3, as DNA: TGCGCCAGCAGCCCCTCTATGAACACTGAAGCTTTCTTT.

The rearrangement joins TRBV11-2 to TRBJ1-3; no reliable D call. The germline V gene has CDR1 SGHAT and CDR2 FQNNGV. V was pared by 7 bases and J by 3 bases, with 16 bases between. This CDR3 contains 15 residues. In DNA, the CDR3 is TGTGCCAGCACCTTCTTTGAGAGGGATGGAAACACCATATATTTT. This gives the protein CASTFFERDGNTIYF.

The chain uses TRBV7-8 and TRBJ1-6; 9 positions match TRBD1. Germline V gene sequence: CDR1 SGHVS, CDR2 FQNEAQ. This CDR3 region has 15 residues. The ends lost 5 bases at V and 8 bases at J; junction bases unmatched: 7. The CDR3 nucleotides read TGTGCCAGCAGCGAACAGGGGGCATCTGATTCACCCCTCCACTTT. This sequence encodes CASSEQGASDSPLHF.

V and J are TRBV9 and TRBJ2-5; no reliable D call. The CDR3 runs 14 residues. The V end lost 0 bases, the J end lost 4 bases, and 10 bases lay between the germline ends. Per germline, CDR1 SGDLS and CDR2 YYNGEE. The CDR3, as DNA: TGTGCCAGCAGCGTAGGGTCTATACGAGAGACCCAGTACTTC. Translation gives CASSVGSIRETQYF. Using reference TRBV9 and TRBJ2-5 for the parts outside the CDR3, the full variable domain is DSGVTQTPKHLITATGQRVTLRCSPRSGDLSVYWYQQSLDQGLQFLIQYYNGEERAKGNILERFSAQQFPDLHSELNLSSLELGDSALYFCASSVGSIRETQYFGPGTRLLVL.

The J gene is TRBJ2-5, the V gene TRBV30; the D is unclear. This CDR3 has 12 amino acids. Germline CDR1 and CDR2: GTSNPN and SVGIG (reference sequence). V was shortened by 6 bases and J by 4 bases, with 12 bases between the two germline ends. DNA of the CDR3: TGTGCCTGTGAACGGTTTCCAGAGACCCAGTACTTC. Translated, it gives CACERFPETQYF.

The chain is built from TRBV5-4 and TRBJ1-6, with TRBD1 identical over 11 bases. The CDR3 sequence is 14 residues long. V shed 3 bases, J shed 13 bases, and the junction held 6 bases outside the gene matches. CDR1 is SGHNT, CDR2 YYREEE, per germline (reference sequence). CDR3 amino acids: CASSWTGGESPLHF. The CDR3, as DNA: TGTGCCAGCAGCTGGACAGGGGGCGAAAGTCCCCTCCACTTT.

V is TRBV7-2 and J is TRBJ1-1; D remains unclear. This CDR3 is 14 amino acids long. The germline CDR1 and CDR2 sequences are SGHTA and FQGNSA. Trimming pared 5 bases from V and 1 base from J, leaving 11 bases between. In DNA, the CDR3 is TGTGCCAGCAGCAAACGGACTGGGAACACTGAAGCTTTCTTT. Translation: CASSKRTGNTEAFF.

The V call is TRBV7-9, the J call TRBJ2-1, with a tentative D call TRBD2 (6 bases). The CDR3 runs to 17 residues. Germline V CDR1 and CDR2: SEHNR, FQNEAQ (reference sequence). Trimming took 3 bases from V and 4 from J, leaving 19 bases between them. The CDR3, as DNA: TGTGCCAGCAGCTTCCGTGGAAATTATAGCGGATACAATGAGCAGTTCTTC. Translation gives CASSFRGNYSGYNEQFF.

The rearrangement links TRBV15 to TRBJ2-3, with 8 bases lining up with TRBD2. The CDR3 spans 16 residues. Germline assignment: CDR1 LNHNV and CDR2 YYDKDF (reference sequence). The junction had 6 bases not matched to a gene; V was cut back by 0 bases and J by 4 bases. This CDR3 reads CATSRDSAGGSDTQYF. The DNA for the CDR3 is TGTGCCACCAGCAGAGATAGTGCGGGGGGATCAGATACGCAGTATTTT.

This clone was picked up a small number of times. The chain is built from TRBV2 and TRBJ2-7; perhaps TRBD2 as D (5 bases). This CDR3 comprises 15 residues. The germline V gene encodes CDR1 SNHLY and CDR2 FYNNEI. V was clipped by 7 bases and J by 2 bases, with 18 bases between them. The CDR3 region is CASTPLPDGAYEQYF. CDR3 in DNA: TGTGCCAGCACCCCACTCCCGGACGGGGCCTACGAGCAGTACTTC.

CDR3 sequence (DNA): TGTGCCAGTACCAAGGGACAGGCAAGCATTCAGTACTTC. Its protein is CASTKGQASIQYF. J is TRBJ2-4 and V is TRBV19; 8 bases are shared with TRBD1. The J segment lost 9 bases and the V segment lost 7 bases, leaving 8 bases of the junction unmatched. Germline V gives CDR1 LNHDA, CDR2 SQIVND (reference sequence). This CDR3 has 13 residues. Supplemented by reference TRBV19 and TRBJ2-4, the full variable domain reads DGGITQSPKYLFRKEGQNVTLSCEQNLNHDAMYWYRQDPGQGLRLIYYSQIVNDFQKGDIAEGYSVSREKKESFPLTVTSAQKNPTAFYLCASTKGQASIQYFGAGTRLSVL.